This TCR beta chain was recovered during a study of read filtering for tumor transcriptome and immune sequencing. The wider study: Whole-transcriptome libraries were prepared after DNase treatment.

From 350 to 500 ng of RNA, a library with molecular barcoded alpha/delta and beta/gamma adaptors was made. MiXCR was run by TCRdb on the reads, yielding one entry per CDR3 protein. The sample shows tens of thousands of distinct CDR3 sequences, roughly 13% of them seen only once. General study results and limits: Dropping single-read clonotypes raised IR-seq and RNA-seq shared-clonotype correlation.

There are many counts of this clonotype. What it recognizes is unknown. The origin of this receptor is a donor aged 40 or over with multiple myeloma. The source material was a population of CD138-negative cells sorted from bone marrow.

This chain's CDR3 is CATSAGPHQETQYF. The CDR3 DNA sequence: TGTGCCACCAGTGCAGGGCCCCACCAAGAGACCCAGTACTTC. This chain connects TRBV24-1 to TRBJ2-5; D might be TRBD1 (5 bases). Germline lookup yields CDR1 KGHDR and CDR2 SFDVKD. The CDR3 runs 14 residues. With 5 bases removed from V and 0 bases from J, the gap between germline ends came to 9 bases.